This T cell receptor (beta chain) was recovered during a study of beta chain features in type 1 diabetes listed by TCRdb under 2018. For the wider study: Patients and healthy donors did not differ in mean age, gender distribution, total cell number or subset yield. Regulatory and stem cell-like memory subsets were isolated from only 8 patients and roughly 8 healthy donors, whereas naive and central memory subsets came from all 30 or so donors. The study compared TCRB repertoires of sorted circulating CD4+ T cell subsets between recently diagnosed type 1 diabetes patients and matched healthy donors. Across all samples, around 99 million sorted cells were examined, and cell number per subset correlated strongly with RNA yield.

The paper's findings and limits, for the study overall: HLA sub-analyses involved small numbers of individuals, so any influence of HLA type on TCRB rearrangement remained unresolved. A moderate but significant shortening of TCRB CDR3 length was observed in type 1 diabetes patients in all four CD4+ subsets. Fewer insertions and more nucleotide deletions at VDJ recombination sites were observed in patients with type 1 diabetes, implying thymic rearrangement abnormalities. Because cDNA rather than genomic DNA was sequenced, highly expressing activated cells could have been over-represented, although no difference in activation and CD3 levels was found between groups. Shorter templates might have been favored by PCR, but patient and control samples were amplified and corrected together, so both groups would have been affected equally by any skew. The naive, central memory and regulatory TCRB repertoires appeared to resemble one another more closely among patients than among healthy donors.

V and J are trimmed by 0 bases and 6 bases, and the gene matches miss 4 bases of the junction. According to the germline V gene (reference sequence), CDR1 reads SGHNT and CDR2 reads YYREEE. From its cysteine to its phenylalanine, the CDR3 spans 15 amino acids. The sequence is cut down to CDR3 DNA, 45 bases in frame from base 1. A single peripheral blood draw of around 100 mL on average was collected from each donor into heparinised tubes. Naive, central memory, regulatory and stem cell-like memory CD4+ T cells were sorted on a BD FACSAria II using a panel including CD45RO, CCR7, CD25, CD127, CD95 and CD27. A purity above 98% was achieved for all sorted populations. PBMCs were isolated right away by Lymphoprep density gradient centrifugation and were stained directly, without culture. So that batch effects would be minimized, each experiment stained and sorted samples in pairs, pairing one healthy donor with one patient.

There are a few counts of this clone. The clone's antigen remains unknown. No much larger clone exists at a distance of one base, and base qualities are not known. The entire isolated RNA was reverse transcribed using the High Capacity cDNA Reverse Transcription Kit, and thus expressed TCRB transcripts were sequenced. Deep immunoSEQ sequencing was applied to naive, central memory and regulatory T cell samples, giving an average of about 3.57 million total reads per sample. Sorted cells were lysed in RLT buffer, and RNA was extracted using DNase-treated RNeasy Micro or Mini kits according to cell number. To prevent cross-contamination, every cell subset was processed on its own, while patient and healthy donor samples were processed together. Using the immunoSEQ multiplex PCR, TCRB sequences were amplified from cDNA into 87-bp fragments spanning the CDR3 region. Sequencing of the amplicons was done on the Illumina HiSeq platform. Regarding the original processing steps: Synthetic template baselines were used to correct PCR bias computationally, reads within Hamming distance 2 were collapsed together, and singletons that could not be merged were discarded. Reads were aligned against IMGT so that V, D and J genes, CDR3 length and insertions or deletions at six rearrangement sites could be assigned. Within each subset, clonotype counts were normalized to the number of sorted cells before true diversity and Gini coefficients were calculated with the tcR R package. The overlap coefficient, calculated on TCRB nucleotide sequences, was used to measure repertoire sharing. As a proxy for the pre-selection repertoire, out-of-frame TCRB sequences from naive cells were analyzed. Held by TCRdb, this immuneACCESS table contains in-frame sequences only and omits some clones. Under half of the omission traces to an unresolved V gene where checked; the cause of the rest is unknown. V, J and clone size derive from that table, while D and trimming were established from the DNA sequence. The sample table records a few hundred thousand clones; 11% of these occur just once. Roughly 0.016% of the sample is held by the ten biggest clonotypes.

Recombination joined TRBV5-4 with TRBJ2-7, and 12 junctional nucleotides match TRBD1. The sequenced sample consisted of naive CD4+ T cells from blood. What this sample's cell subset or site label stands for: true naive CD4+ T cells. This receptor was identified in a woman in her twenties or thirties in good health. The CDR3 loop reads CASSLAGTGGREQYF. The nucleotide sequence reads as follows: TGTGCCAGCAGCTTGGCCGGGACAGGGGGCCGCGAGCAGTACTTC.